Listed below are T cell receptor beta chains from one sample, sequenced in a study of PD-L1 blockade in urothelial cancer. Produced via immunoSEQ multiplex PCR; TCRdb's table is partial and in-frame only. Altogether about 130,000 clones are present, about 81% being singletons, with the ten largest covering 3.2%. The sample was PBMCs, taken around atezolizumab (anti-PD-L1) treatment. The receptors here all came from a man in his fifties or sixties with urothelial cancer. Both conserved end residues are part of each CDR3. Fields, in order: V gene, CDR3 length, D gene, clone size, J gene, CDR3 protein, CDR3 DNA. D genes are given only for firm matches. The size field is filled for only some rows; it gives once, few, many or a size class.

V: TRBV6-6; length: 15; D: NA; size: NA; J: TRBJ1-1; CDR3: CASTSQDRSNTEAFF; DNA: TGTGCCAGCACGTCGCAGGACAGATCGAACACTGAAGCTTTCTTT
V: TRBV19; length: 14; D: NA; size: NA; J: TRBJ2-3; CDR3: CASSMARTTDTQYF; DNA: TGTGCCAGTAGTATGGCACGGACTACAGATACGCAGTATTTT
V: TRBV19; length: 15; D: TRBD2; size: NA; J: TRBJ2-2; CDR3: CASRPSGRAAGELFF; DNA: TGTGCCAGTAGACCTAGCGGGAGGGCCGCCGGGGAGCTGTTTTTT
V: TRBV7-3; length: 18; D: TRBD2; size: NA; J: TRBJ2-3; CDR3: CAIPSGGRARNSTDTQYF; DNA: TGTGCCATACCTAGCGGCGGGCGGGCCCGCAACTCCACAGATACGCAGTATTTT
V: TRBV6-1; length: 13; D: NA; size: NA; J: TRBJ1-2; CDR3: CASHTSINYGYTF; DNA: TGTGCCAGCCACACCTCCATTAACTATGGCTACACCTTC
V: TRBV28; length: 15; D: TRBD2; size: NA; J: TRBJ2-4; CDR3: CASSLAGEGWDIQYF; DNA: TGTGCCAGCAGTTTAGCGGGAGAGGGTTGGGACATTCAGTACTTC
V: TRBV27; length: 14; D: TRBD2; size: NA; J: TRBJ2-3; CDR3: CASSLGTSGDTQYF; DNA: TGTGCCAGCAGTCTGGGGACTAGCGGGGATACGCAGTATTTT
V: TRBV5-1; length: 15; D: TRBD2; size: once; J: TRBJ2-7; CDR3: CASSLTTSGSNEQYF; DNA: TGCGCCAGCAGCCTGACGACTAGCGGGAGTAACGAGCAGTACTTC
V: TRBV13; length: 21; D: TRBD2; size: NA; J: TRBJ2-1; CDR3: CASSLRPGSGRAPGSYNEQFF; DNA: TGTGCCAGCAGCTTAAGGCCCGGGAGCGGGAGGGCCCCTGGGTCCTACAATGAGCAGTTCTTC
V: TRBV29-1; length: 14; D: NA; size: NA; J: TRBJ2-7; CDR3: CSVPVGTPSYEQYF; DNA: TGCAGCGTTCCTGTCGGGACTCCCTCCTACGAGCAGTACTTC
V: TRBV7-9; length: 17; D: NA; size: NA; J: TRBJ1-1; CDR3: CASMALGQRGFNTEAFF; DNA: TGTGCCAGCATGGCCCTCGGACAGCGCGGATTCAACACTGAAGCTTTCTTT
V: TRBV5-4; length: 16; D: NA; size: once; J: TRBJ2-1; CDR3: CASSLEGGPGKKEQFF; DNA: TGTGCCAGCAGCTTGGAAGGCGGGCCCGGGAAGAAGGAGCAGTTCTTC
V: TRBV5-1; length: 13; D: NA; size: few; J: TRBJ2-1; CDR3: CASSNLGGVEQFF; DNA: TGCGCCAGCAGCAACCTGGGGGGAGTTGAGCAGTTCTTC
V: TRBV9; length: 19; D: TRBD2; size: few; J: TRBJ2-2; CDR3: CASSVAPSGDITNTGELFF; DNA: TGTGCCAGCAGCGTAGCTCCTAGCGGGGATATTACGAACACCGGGGAGCTGTTTTTT
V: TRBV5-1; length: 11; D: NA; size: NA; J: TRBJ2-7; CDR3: CASSSAYEQYF; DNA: TGCGCCAGCAGCTCAGCCTACGAGCAGTACTTC
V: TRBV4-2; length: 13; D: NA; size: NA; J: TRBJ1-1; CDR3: CASSQVTVREAFF; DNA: TGTGCCAGCAGCCAAGTAACAGTTCGTGAAGCTTTCTTT
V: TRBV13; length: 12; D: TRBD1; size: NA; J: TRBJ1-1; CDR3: CASSFGRGQGKF; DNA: TGTGCCAGCAGCTTCGGGCGGGGACAGGGGAAATTT
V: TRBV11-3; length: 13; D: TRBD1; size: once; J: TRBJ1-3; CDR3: CASSGGQGNTIYF; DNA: TGTGCCAGCAGCGGGGGACAGGGAAACACCATATATTTT
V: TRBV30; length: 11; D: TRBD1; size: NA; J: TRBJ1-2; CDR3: CAWRTGESYTF; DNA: TGTGCCTGGAGGACAGGGGAGAGCTACACCTTC
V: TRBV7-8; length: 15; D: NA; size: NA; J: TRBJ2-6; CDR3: CASSLGGPGANVLTF; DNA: TGTGCCAGCAGCTTAGGGGGCCCTGGGGCCAACGTCCTGACTTTC
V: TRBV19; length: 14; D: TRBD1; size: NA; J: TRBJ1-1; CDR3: CASLSWTGRAEAFF; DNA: TGTGCCAGTTTAAGCTGGACAGGGCGCGCTGAAGCTTTCTTT
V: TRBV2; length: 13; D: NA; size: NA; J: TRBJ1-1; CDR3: CASSEGGHTEAFF; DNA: TGTGCCAGCAGTGAAGGGGGGCACACTGAAGCTTTCTTT
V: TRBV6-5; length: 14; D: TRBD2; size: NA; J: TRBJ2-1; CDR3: CASSGLAEYNEQFF; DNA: TGTGCCAGCAGCGGACTAGCGGAGTACAATGAGCAGTTCTTC
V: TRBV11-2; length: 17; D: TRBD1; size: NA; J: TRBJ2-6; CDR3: CASSFGDRVSGANVLTF; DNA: TGTGCCAGCAGCTTTGGGGACAGAGTCTCTGGGGCCAACGTCCTGACTTTC
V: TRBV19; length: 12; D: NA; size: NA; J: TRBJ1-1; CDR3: CASSPGNTEAFF; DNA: TGTGCCAGTAGTCCGGGGAACACTGAAGCTTTCTTT
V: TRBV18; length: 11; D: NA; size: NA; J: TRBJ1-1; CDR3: CASSPDSEAFF; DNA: TGTGCCAGCTCACCGGACAGTGAAGCTTTCTTT
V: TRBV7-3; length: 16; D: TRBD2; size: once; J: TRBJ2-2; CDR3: CASSLGLAGVTGELFF; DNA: TGTGCCAGCAGCTTGGGACTAGCGGGAGTCACCGGGGAGCTGTTTTTT
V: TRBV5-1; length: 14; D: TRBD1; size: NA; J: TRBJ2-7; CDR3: CASSLGDRVHEQYF; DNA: TGCGCCAGCAGCTTAGGGGACAGGGTTCACGAGCAGTACTTC
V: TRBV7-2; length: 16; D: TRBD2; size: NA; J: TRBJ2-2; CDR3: CASSSFMGLAPGELFF; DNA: TGTGCCAGCAGTTCTTTCATGGGACTAGCCCCCGGGGAGCTGTTTTTT
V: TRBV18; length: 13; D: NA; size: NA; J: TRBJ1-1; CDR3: CASSPRGDTEAFF; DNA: TGTGCCAGCTCACCTCGGGGGGACACTGAAGCTTTCTTT
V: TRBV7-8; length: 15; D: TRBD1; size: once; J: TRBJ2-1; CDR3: CASSWGQGAYNEQFF; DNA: TGTGCCAGCAGCTGGGGACAGGGAGCCTACAATGAGCAGTTCTTC
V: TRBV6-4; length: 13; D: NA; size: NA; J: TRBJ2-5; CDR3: CASSLARGEAQYF; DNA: TGTGCCAGCAGCCTCGCCAGGGGAGAGGCCCAGTACTTC
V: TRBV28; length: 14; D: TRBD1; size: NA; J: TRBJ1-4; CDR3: CASSSGQAAEKLFF; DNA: TGTGCCAGCAGTTCGGGACAGGCCGCGGAAAAACTGTTTTTT
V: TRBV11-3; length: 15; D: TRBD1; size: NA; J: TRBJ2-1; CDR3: CASSARTGGYNEQFF; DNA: TGTGCCAGCAGCGCACGGACAGGGGGCTACAATGAGCAGTTCTTC
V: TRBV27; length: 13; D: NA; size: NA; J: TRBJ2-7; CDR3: CASSLSAGYEQYF; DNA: TGTGCCAGCAGTTTATCGGCAGGGTACGAGCAGTACTTC
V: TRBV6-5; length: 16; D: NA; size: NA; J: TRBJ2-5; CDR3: CASSYSSYALQETQYF; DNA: TGTGCCAGCAGTTACTCGAGTTATGCTTTACAAGAGACCCAGTACTTC
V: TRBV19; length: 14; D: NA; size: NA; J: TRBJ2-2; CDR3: CASSDRNGYGELFF; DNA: TGTGCCAGTAGCGACAGGAATGGTTACGGGGAGCTGTTTTTT
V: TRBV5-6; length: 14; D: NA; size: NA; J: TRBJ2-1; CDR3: CASSSTRDGNEQFF; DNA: TGTGCCAGCAGTAGTACGAGGGATGGGAATGAGCAGTTCTTC
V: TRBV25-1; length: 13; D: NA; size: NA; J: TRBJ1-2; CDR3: CATTTGGLGGYTF; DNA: TGTGCCACCACGACCGGGGGGTTGGGGGGCTACACCTTC
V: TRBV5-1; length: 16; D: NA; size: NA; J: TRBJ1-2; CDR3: CASSSGSGGWAYGYTF; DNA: TGCGCCAGCAGCTCGGGATCTGGAGGGTGGGCCTATGGCTACACCTTC
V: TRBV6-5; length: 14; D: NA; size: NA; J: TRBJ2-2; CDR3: CASRTQGNTGELFF; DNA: TGTGCCAGCCGCACACAGGGAAACACCGGGGAGCTGTTTTTT